This T cell receptor (beta chain) originates from a study of beta chain features in type 1 diabetes. Study at large: Examined across all samples were about 110 million sorted cells. Study-wide findings and caveats: When Type 1 diabetes patients were examined, their TCRB CDR3s proved moderately but significantly shorter in all four CD4+ subsets. When VDJ junctions were examined, type 1 diabetes patients showed fewer insertions and more deletions. Compared to healthy donors, patients appeared to have naive, central memory and Treg TCRB repertoires that were more alike.

Cells sorted by CD45RO/CCR7/CD25/CD127/CD95/CD27 comprised CD4+ naive, central memory, regulatory and stem cell-like memory cells. About this clone itself: Its specificity is unknown.

Every bit of the isolated RNA underwent reverse transcription, so sequencing read expressed TCRB transcripts. This table comes from immunoSEQ multiplex PCR, and its TCRdb copy is limited to in-frame clones, with some not included. The sample yields 200,000 to 300,000 clones, about 11% seen once. The germline CDR1 and CDR2 sequences are SEHNR and FQNEAQ (reference sequence). Trimming cost V 1 base and J 0 bases; bases outside gene matches: 4. This CDR3 is 16 amino acids long. This receptor was identified in a man aged 25 to 40 with type 1 diabetes. The chain couples TRBV7-9 to TRBJ2-3; the match to TRBD2 covers 7 bases. The sequencing input was naive CD4+ T cells from blood. CDR3 in amino acids: CASSLDFSGSTDTQYF. The CDR3 DNA reads as TGTGCCAGCAGCTTAGATTTTAGCGGGAGCACAGATACGCAGTATTTT.